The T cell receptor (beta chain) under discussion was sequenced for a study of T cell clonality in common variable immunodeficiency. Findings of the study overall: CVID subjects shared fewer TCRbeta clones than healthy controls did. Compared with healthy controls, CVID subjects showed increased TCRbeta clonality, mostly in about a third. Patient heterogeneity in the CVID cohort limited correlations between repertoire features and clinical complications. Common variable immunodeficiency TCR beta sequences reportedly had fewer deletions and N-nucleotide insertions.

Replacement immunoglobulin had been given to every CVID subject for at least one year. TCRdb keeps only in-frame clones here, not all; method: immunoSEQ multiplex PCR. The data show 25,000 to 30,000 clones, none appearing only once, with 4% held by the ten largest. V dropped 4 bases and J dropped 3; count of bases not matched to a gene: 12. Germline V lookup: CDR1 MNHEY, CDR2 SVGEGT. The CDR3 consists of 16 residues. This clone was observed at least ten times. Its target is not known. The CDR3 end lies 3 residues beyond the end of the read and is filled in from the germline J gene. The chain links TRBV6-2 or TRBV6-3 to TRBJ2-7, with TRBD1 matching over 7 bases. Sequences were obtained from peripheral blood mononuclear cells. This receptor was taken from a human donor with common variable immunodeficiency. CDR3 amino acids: CASSSRRDSRDYEQYF. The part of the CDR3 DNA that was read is TGTGCCAGCAGTTCGCGCCGGGACAGTAGAGACTACGAG.